What follows are 9 T cell receptor beta chains derived from one specimen sequenced in a study of shared clonotypes between healthy human individuals. Sequencing was performed with immunoSEQ multiplex PCR; in TCRdb, only in-frame clones are kept and a portion is missing. The data hold around 600,000 clones, with 97% observed a single time. The material sequenced was naive CD4+ T cells sorted from blood. The subset: CD45RA+ positively selected. These receptors came from a woman in her 30s in good health.

V and J are TRBV28 and TRBJ1-6, with 9 bases identical to TRBD1. V dropped 6 bases and J dropped 13; count of bases not matched to a gene: 10. The CDR3 is 14 residues long. Germline CDR1 is MDHEN and CDR2 is SYDVKM. DNA of the CDR3: TGTGCCAGCAGCCCCCAGACAGGGGGGGTGCCCCTCCACTTT. This translates into CASSPQTGGVPLHF.

On this clone itself: Relative to the germline gene, one junction end is altered; a read error may explain this. The chain uses TRBV4-2 and TRBJ2-2; 9 bases are shared with TRBD2. In germline, CDR1 is LGHNA, CDR2 YNFKEQ. This CDR3 has 16 amino acids. The DNA of the CDR3 is TGTGCCAGCAGCCGTATACCTAGCGGGAACCCCGGGGAGCTGTTTTTT. It encodes CASSRIPSGNPGELFF.

The chain couples TRBV29-1 to TRBJ2-1, with D unresolved. Trimming stripped 6 bases from V and 8 bases from J, with 8 bases between. This CDR3 comprises 10 residues. Looked up from germline, CDR1 is SQVTM and CDR2 is ANQGSEA. The DNA for the CDR3 is TGCAGCGTCGCAAAAGATGAGCAGTTCTTC. Its translation: CSVAKDEQFF.

V gene TRBV6-6 combines with J gene TRBJ2-7, with D perhaps TRBD1 (5 bases). Germline V CDR1 and CDR2: MNHNY, SVGAGI (reference sequence). This CDR3 contains 16 residues. V dropped 6 bases and J dropped 3 bases, with 21 bases sitting between them. The chain's CDR3 is CASSPDLWTPNYEQYF. DNA for the CDR3: TGTGCCAGCAGCCCCGACCTCTGGACACCTAACTACGAGCAGTACTTC.

The chain has TRBV9 and TRBJ2-3; 14 bases are shared with TRBD2. CDR1 SGDLS and CDR2 YYNGEE come from the germline V gene. The CDR3 runs 17 residues. The V and J ends lost 0 bases and 0 bases, in that order; junction bases with no gene match: 0. CDR3 protein: CASSVGLAGGSTDTQYF. The CDR3 DNA reads as TGTGCCAGCAGCGTAGGACTAGCGGGAGGGAGCACAGATACGCAGTATTTT.

The table lists this clone with a few counts. At the DNA level, this CDR3 is encoded by other sequences in the same sample as well. The chain links TRBV28 to TRBJ2-2; D uncertain. Trimming left V 2 bases short and J 7 bases short, with 2 bases between. Germline loops: CDR1 MDHEN, CDR2 SYDVKM. CDR3 length equals 11 residues. The CDR3 DNA is TGTGCCAGCAGTTTAATCGGGGAGCTGTTTTTT. Amino acids: CASSLIGELFF.

The J gene is TRBJ1-1, the V gene TRBV6-5; D remains unclear. CDR3 length: 14 residues. Per germline, CDR1 MNHEY and CDR2 SVGAGI. With 0 bases removed from V and 11 bases from J, the gap between germline ends came to 16 bases. Here the CDR3 reads CASSYSPEGMMAFF. For the CDR3, the DNA is TGTGCCAGCAGTTACTCGCCCGAGGGAATGATGGCTTTCTTT.

This chain joins TRBV6-6 and TRBJ2-1; 11 bases agree with TRBD1. This CDR3 has 15 amino acids. Germline loops: CDR1 MNHNY, CDR2 SVGAGI (reference sequence). The trim removed 6 bases at V and 8 bases at J, leaving 9 bases unmatched. The CDR3 sequence: CASSYRGQGVDEQFF. The CDR3 DNA reads TGTGCCAGCAGCTACCGGGGACAGGGGGTAGATGAGCAGTTCTTC.

V gene TRBV28 combines with J gene TRBJ1-1; perhaps TRBD1 as D (5 bases). CDR1 MDHEN and CDR2 SYDVKM come from the germline V gene. V was trimmed by 5 bases and J by 0 bases, leaving 13 bases between them. The CDR3 totals 15 residues. CDR3 protein: CASSPQQAMNTEAFF. The CDR3 DNA reads TGTGCCAGCAGTCCCCAACAGGCCATGAACACTGAAGCTTTCTTT.